The clone carrying this T cell receptor beta chain was seen only once. These data originate in a study of blood T cell repertoires in COVID-19. TCRdb keeps only in-frame clones here, not all; method: immunoSEQ multiplex PCR. The sample records about 210,000 clones, approximately 90% being singletons. The CDR3 extends over 17 amino acids. The germline V gene has CDR1 MNHEY and CDR2 SMNVEV (reference sequence). V gave up 2 bases and J gave up 3 bases; unmatched junction bases: 6. Sequenced sample: peripheral blood. This TCR was recovered from a man younger than 40 with acute or convalescent COVID-19. The chain is built from TRBV27 and TRBJ1-6; the match to TRBD1 covers 8 bases. The CDR3 DNA reads as TGTGCCAGCAGTTTACGGCGACAGGGGTTCTATAATTCACCCCTCCACTTT. Protein: CASSLRRQGFYNSPLHF.